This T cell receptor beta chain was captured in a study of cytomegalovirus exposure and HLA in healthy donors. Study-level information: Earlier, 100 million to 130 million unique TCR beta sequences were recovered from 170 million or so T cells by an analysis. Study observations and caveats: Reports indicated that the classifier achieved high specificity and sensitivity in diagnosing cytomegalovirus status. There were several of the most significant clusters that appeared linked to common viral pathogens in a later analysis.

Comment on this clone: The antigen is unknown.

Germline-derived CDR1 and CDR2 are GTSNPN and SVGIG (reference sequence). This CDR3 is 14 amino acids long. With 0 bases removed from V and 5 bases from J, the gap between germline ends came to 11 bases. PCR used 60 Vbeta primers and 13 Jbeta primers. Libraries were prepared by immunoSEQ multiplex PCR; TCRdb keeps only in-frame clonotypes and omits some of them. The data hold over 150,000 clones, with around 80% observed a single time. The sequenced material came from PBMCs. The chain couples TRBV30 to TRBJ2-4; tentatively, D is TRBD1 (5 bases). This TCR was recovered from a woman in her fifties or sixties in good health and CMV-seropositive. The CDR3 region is CAWSVWGNQNIQYF. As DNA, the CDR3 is TGTGCCTGGAGTGTCTGGGGCAACCAAAACATTCAGTACTTC.